The 29 T cell receptor beta chains given below trace back to one sample, sequenced in a study of vaccination and CD4 T cells after COVID-19 (dated by TCRdb to between 2021 and 2024). Explained via the paper, the treatment or condition label denotes: roughly 10-day PBMC culture with coronavirus spike peptide pools or control peptides (ViraFEST assay). For these TCRs, the target antigens are not known. Library prep was done by PCR. Instrument on record: Illumina iSeq 100. DNA from cultured CD4+ T cells was subjected to TCR sequencing with the Oncomine TCR Beta short-read assay at the Johns Hopkins FTIC core. TCRdb reworked the public reads: Q25 trimming with fastp, MiXCR clone assembly, productive beta chains retained. Rows are combined by CDR3 protein, so each entry shows the most common genes and DNA. Counted in this sample were about 9,700 distinct CDR3 sequences; 51% of them appeared once. The ten largest clones take up just over 20% of the sample.

Sequencing was performed on CD4+ T cells from blood, cultured in vitro. The receptors stem from a human donor who had recovered from COVID-19.

This clonotype is a singleton in its sample. This chain connects TRBV27 to TRBJ1-1, with D possibly TRBD1 on 6 matching bases. V gave up 3 bases and J gave up 9 bases, with 11 bases separating them. The CDR3 extends over 12 amino acids. Germline V CDR1 and CDR2: MNHEY, SMNVEV (reference sequence). The CDR3 sequence is CASSFRQGQAFF. The CDR3, as DNA: TGTGCCAGCAGTTTTCGGCAGGGGCAAGCTTTCTTT.

This clonotype was counted only a few times. V is TRBV6-1 and J is TRBJ1-5, with D possibly matching TRBD1 (6 bases). This CDR3 is built from 14 residues. The germline V gene encodes CDR1 MNHNS and CDR2 SASEGT. Deletions cut 6 bases from V and 5 bases from J, with 14 bases between. The CDR3 is CASRDTGLHQPQHF. The CDR3 DNA sequence: TGTGCCAGCAGGGATACAGGGCTTCATCAGCCCCAGCATTTT.

In its sample, this clonotype was seen a few times. This chain joins TRBV6-1 and TRBJ2-7; 12 nucleotides line up with TRBD1. V lost 6 bases and J lost 1; bases outside the gene matches: 7. Germline lookup yields CDR1 MNHNS and CDR2 SASEGT. This CDR3 spans 16 amino acids. The CDR3 loop is CASRPGQGANSYEQYF. CDR3 in DNA: TGTGCCAGCAGGCCGGGACAGGGGGCAAATTCCTACGAGCAGTACTTC.

The rearrangement joins TRBV7-2 to TRBJ1-2, with D perhaps matching TRBD1 (5 bases). V dropped 5 bases and J dropped 5 bases, with 18 bases sitting between them. Germline V CDR1 and CDR2: SGHTA, FQGNSA. There are 15 residues in the CDR3. For the CDR3, the DNA is TGTGCCAGCAGCACCCGTACAGGTGGGGTTTATGGCTACACCTTC. It specifies CASSTRTGGVYGYTF.

In its sample, this clonotype was seen a few times. This chain links TRBV19 with TRBJ1-5; D may be TRBD1 (6 bases). Germline loops: CDR1 LNHDA, CDR2 SQIVND (reference sequence). The V and J ends lost 4 bases and 4 bases respectively, with 8 bases between them. The CDR3 is 13 amino acids. CDR3 amino acids: CASSNRVNQPQHF. CDR3 coding DNA: TGTGCCAGTAGTAACAGGGTGAATCAGCCCCAGCATTTT.

The V call is TRBV2, the J call TRBJ1-5; maybe TRBD1 (6 bases). CDR1 SNHLY and CDR2 FYNNEI come from the germline V gene. The ends were cut back, 5 bases at V and 7 bases at J, with 9 bases in the middle. This CDR3 is built from 12 residues. The CDR3 bases are TGTGCCAGCAGTCGGAGGGGGCAGCCCCAGCATTTT. It specifies CASSRRGQPQHF.

This clonotype was recorded a few times. The chain couples TRBV6-2 or TRBV6-3 to TRBJ1-1; unclear D gene. There are 13 residues in the CDR3. The V gene lost 5 bases and the J gene lost 0 bases, with 7 bases spanning the gap. Germline V gives CDR1 MNHEY, CDR2 SVGEGT. The CDR3 loop is CASSPYMNTEAFF. DNA for the CDR3: TGTGCCAGCAGTCCATACATGAACACTGAAGCTTTCTTT.

This chain links TRBV20-1 with TRBJ2-4; 7 bases map to TRBD2. The germline V gene has CDR1 DFQATT and CDR2 SNEGSKA (reference sequence). The CDR3 totals 13 residues. J lost 7 bases, V lost 3 bases, and 6 bases had no gene match. Here the CDR3 DNA reads TGCAGTGCTAGGACTCGCGGGAGTAACATTCAGTACTTC. It specifies CSARTRGSNIQYF.

This sequence joins TRBV6-1 and TRBJ2-7; D is uncertain. Germline V gene lookup returns CDR1 MNHNS and CDR2 SASEGT. The CDR3 is 14 amino acids. Trimming removed 5 bases at V and 7 bases at J, with 18 bases between. Here the CDR3 reads CASSRSNRVGEQYF. The CDR3 nucleotides read TGTGCCAGCAGTCGATCTAATAGGGTTGGAGAGCAGTACTTC.

The chain links TRBV15 to TRBJ2-7; 11 nucleotides align to TRBD1. CDR1 is LNHNV and CDR2 is YYDKDF in the germline V gene (reference sequence). The CDR3 is made up of 15 amino acids. V trimming: 3 bases; J trimming: 0 bases; junction bases outside the gene matches: 1. DNA for the CDR3: TGTGCCACCAGCAGGGGACAGGGGGTCTCCTACGAGCAGTACTTC. It is translated as CATSRGQGVSYEQYF.

The J gene is TRBJ2-7, the V gene TRBV6-1; D is perhaps TRBD1 (5 bases). The length of the CDR3 is 13 residues. Germline CDR1 reads MNHNS; CDR2 reads SASEGT. V shed 5 bases and J shed 0 bases, with 8 bases lying between them. CDR3 protein: CASSLGHSYEQYF. The CDR3 bases are TGTGCCAGCAGTCTCGGACACTCCTACGAGCAGTACTTC.

The chain employs TRBV27 and TRBJ2-2; a possible D gene is TRBD1 (6 bases). CDR1 MNHEY and CDR2 SMNVEV come from the germline V gene (reference sequence). The length of the CDR3 is 17 residues. Trimming took 3 bases from V and 4 from J, leaving 18 bases between them. CDR3 coding DNA: TGTGCCAGCAGTTTTCAGCCATTGGGGGCGGGCACCGGGGAGCTGTTTTTT. Residues: CASSFQPLGAGTGELFF.

This chain connects TRBV19 to TRBJ1-1; D is possibly TRBD1 (5 bases). This CDR3 spans 13 amino acids. V gave up 3 bases and J gave up 11 bases, with 16 bases separating them. Germline loops: CDR1 LNHDA, CDR2 SQIVND (reference sequence). CDR3 in amino acids: CASSIWGHGCAFF. In DNA, the CDR3 is TGTGCCAGTAGTATTTGGGGCCATGGTTGCGCTTTCTTT.

The chain couples TRBV2 to TRBJ2-5; D gene unclear. The V end was cut by 8 bases, the J end by 2 bases, with 15 bases between. The CDR3 extends over 14 amino acids. Germline CDR1 SNHLY, CDR2 FYNNEI. CDR3 sequence (DNA): TGTGCCAGCCGGATGACGAGGAATCAAGAGACCCAGTACTTC. It yields the protein CASRMTRNQETQYF. Drawing the rest from reference TRBV2 and TRBJ2-5, the complete variable domain is EPEVTQTPSHQVTQMGQEVILRCVPISNHLYFYWYRQILGQKVEFLVSFYNNEISEKSEIFDDQFSVERPDGSNFTLKIRSTKLEDSAMYFCASRMTRNQETQYFGPGTRLLVL.

The V and J genes are TRBV12-3 or TRBV12-4 and TRBJ2-7; no firm D call. There are 12 residues in the CDR3. The V end was cut by 5 bases, the J end by 7 bases, with 12 bases between. In DNA, the CDR3 is TGTGCCAGCAGTGCCGTCCTGGGGGAGCAGTACTTC. This sequence encodes CASSAVLGEQYF.

Here the CDR3 DNA reads TGTGCCAGCAGCTTATGGGGGACAGGGGTCGCGTACACTGAAGCTTTCTTT. Encoded protein: CASSLWGTGVAYTEAFF. The chain recombines TRBV7-9 with TRBJ1-1; TRBD1 matches at 10 bases. V dropped 2 bases and J dropped 3; count of bases not matched to a gene: 9. CDR3 length equals 17 residues. CDR1 SEHNR and CDR2 FQNEAQ come from the germline V gene (reference sequence).

V and J are TRBV20-1 and TRBJ1-6, with TRBD1 matching over 10 bases. The CDR3 length is 18 residues. After removal of 2 bases from V and 0 bases from J, the junction contained 7 bases not matched to a gene. The germline CDR1 and CDR2 sequences are DFQATT and SNEGSKA (reference sequence). CDR3 loop: CSARSGQGGSSYNSPLHF. CDR3 DNA: TGCAGTGCTAGATCAGGACAGGGGGGAAGCTCCTATAATTCACCCCTCCACTTT.

The genes are TRBV12-3 or TRBV12-4 and TRBJ2-3, with D possibly TRBD1 on 5 matching bases. This CDR3 is built from 12 residues. Trimming stripped 3 bases from V and 10 bases from J, with 11 bases between. CDR3 amino acids: CASSLDRRAQYF. The CDR3, as DNA: TGTGCCAGCAGTTTGGACCGCAGGGCGCAGTATTTT.

This clonotype has just a few counts. J is TRBJ1-2 and V is TRBV12-3 or TRBV12-4, with 8 bases that match TRBD1. This CDR3 contains 13 residues. Trimming cost V 7 bases and J 8 bases; bases outside gene matches: 9. CDR3 sequence (DNA): TGTGCCAGCACCGCCGACAGGGGATTAGGCTACACCTTC. It is translated as CASTADRGLGYTF.

This clonotype turned up a few times. V usage is TRBV7-2 and J usage is TRBJ2-3, with 7 bases aligning to TRBD2. The length of the CDR3 is 14 residues. Trimming took 7 bases from V and 0 from J; bases not matched to a gene: 4. Germline V gene sequence: CDR1 SGHTA, CDR2 FQGNSA. The CDR3 spells CASNLAASTDTQYF. The CDR3 DNA follows: TGTGCCAGCAACCTAGCGGCTAGCACAGATACGCAGTATTTT.

J is TRBJ2-6 and V is TRBV7-3; D is undetermined. Germline V gene lookup returns CDR1 SGHTA and CDR2 FQGTGA. The germline V and J ends were trimmed by 5 bases and 0 bases, with 14 bases remaining between them. The CDR3 sequence is 17 residues long. Written as DNA, the CDR3 is TGTGCCAGCAGCGACTCTCCGATAGACTCTGGGGCCAACGTCCTGACTTTC. As protein: CASSDSPIDSGANVLTF.

The chain couples TRBV6-5 to TRBJ1-1; D ambiguous. The CDR3 length is 13 residues. V shed 0 bases and J shed 5 bases, with 7 bases lying between them. Germline V lookup: CDR1 MNHEY, CDR2 SVGAGI. This CDR3 reads CASSYSRVTEAFF. The CDR3 bases are TGTGCCAGCAGTTACTCGAGAGTAACTGAAGCTTTCTTT.

In its sample, this clonotype ranks as medium-sized. The V and J genes are TRBV20-1 and TRBJ2-7, with D unresolved. The CDR3 runs 13 residues. Germline assignment: CDR1 DFQATT and CDR2 SNEGSKA (reference sequence). V was pared by 6 bases and J by 5 bases, with 17 bases between. CDR3 protein: CSAPRPETDEQYF. DNA of the CDR3: TGCAGTGCACCACGGCCGGAAACCGACGAGCAGTACTTC.

This clonotype was detected only a few times. Mismatch with germline at one junction end may stem from a read error. This chain joins TRBV27 and TRBJ1-1; 7 bases match TRBD1. There are 14 residues in the CDR3. CDR1 is MNHEY and CDR2 is SMNVEV in the germline V gene (reference sequence). DNA of the CDR3: TGTGCCAGCAGGAGGGACAGAACGAACACTGAAACTTTCTTT. Amino acid sequence: CASRRDRTNTETFF.

The chain is built from TRBV19 and TRBJ1-1, with D possibly being TRBD1 (6 bases). V lost 7 bases to trimming and J lost 3 bases, with 15 bases between them. Germline CDR1 and CDR2: LNHDA and SQIVND (reference sequence). This CDR3 is 14 amino acids long. CDR3 in DNA: TGTGCCAGTATCCGGGGGGGCGCGTACACTGAAGCTTTCTTT. Residues: CASIRGGAYTEAFF.

The chain carries TRBV6-5 and TRBJ1-4, with 7 bases lining up with TRBD1. Germline CDR1 and CDR2: MNHEY and SVGAGI. CDR3 length: 15 residues. Trimming removed 2 bases from V and 5 bases from J; junction bases left unmatched: 5. CDR3 nucleotide sequence: TGTGCCAGCAGTTACGAACAGGGGCGGAATGAAAAACTGTTTTTT. Translated: CASSYEQGRNEKLFF.

This chain uses TRBV28 with TRBJ2-2, with 7 bases fitting TRBD1. Per the germline V gene, CDR1 is MDHEN and CDR2 is SYDVKM. V lost 10 bases and J lost 0; bases outside the gene matches: 8. The CDR3 sequence is 15 residues long. This chain's CDR3 is CATYRQGPNTGELFF. The DNA of the CDR3 is TGTGCCACCTATCGACAGGGCCCGAACACCGGGGAGCTGTTTTTT.

The chain is built from TRBV30 and TRBJ1-2; D unclear. Germline assignment: CDR1 GTSNPN and CDR2 SVGIG (reference sequence). The V end was cut by 4 bases, the J end by 6 bases, with 18 bases between. There are 14 residues in the CDR3. The CDR3 is CAWTFIPDVDGYTF. The CDR3 DNA follows: TGTGCCTGGACGTTTATCCCGGACGTTGATGGCTACACCTTC.

This chain links TRBV4-1 with TRBJ1-1; D gene uncertain. The CDR3 consists of 13 residues. CDR1 MGHRA and CDR2 YSYEKL come from the germline V gene. The germline V and J ends were trimmed by 3 bases and 4 bases, with 9 bases remaining between them. As DNA, the CDR3 is TGCGCCAGCAGCCAGGACTGGATCACTGAAGCTTTCTTT. Its protein is CASSQDWITEAFF.